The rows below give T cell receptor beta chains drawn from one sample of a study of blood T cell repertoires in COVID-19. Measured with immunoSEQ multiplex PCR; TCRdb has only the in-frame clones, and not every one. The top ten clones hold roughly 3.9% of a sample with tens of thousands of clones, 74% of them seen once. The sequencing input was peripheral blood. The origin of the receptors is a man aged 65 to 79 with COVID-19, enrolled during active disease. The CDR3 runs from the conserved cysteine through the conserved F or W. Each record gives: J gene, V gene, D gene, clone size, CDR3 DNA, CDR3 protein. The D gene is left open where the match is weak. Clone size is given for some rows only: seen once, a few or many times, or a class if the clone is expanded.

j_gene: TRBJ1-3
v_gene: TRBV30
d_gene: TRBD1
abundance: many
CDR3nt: TGTGCCTGGTACAGGGGACGGACTGGAAACACCATATATTTT
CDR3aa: CAWYRGRTGNTIYF

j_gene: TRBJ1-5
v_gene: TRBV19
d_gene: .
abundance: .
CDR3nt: TGTGCCAGTAGTATTCAGGGTTTCAATCAGCCCCAGCATTTT
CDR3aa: CASSIQGFNQPQHF

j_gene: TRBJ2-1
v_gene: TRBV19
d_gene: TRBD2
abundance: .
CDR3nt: TGTGCCAGTACCCCGAGGACTAGCGGGAGTTGGGCGAATGAGCAGTTCTTC
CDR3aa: CASTPRTSGSWANEQFF

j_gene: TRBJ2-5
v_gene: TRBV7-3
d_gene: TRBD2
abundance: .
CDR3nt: TGTGCCAGCAGGGGCGGGGGTACAGAGACCCAGTACTTC
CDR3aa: CASRGGGTETQYF

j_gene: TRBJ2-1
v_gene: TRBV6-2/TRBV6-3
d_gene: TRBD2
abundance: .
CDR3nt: TGTGCCAGCAGTTACTCGCTGGGTTTGGGACTAGCGAATGAGCAGTTCTTC
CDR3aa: CASSYSLGLGLANEQFF

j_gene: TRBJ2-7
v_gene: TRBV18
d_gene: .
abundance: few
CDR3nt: TGTGCCAGCTCACAAAAGCAGGGTCACGAGCAGTACTTC
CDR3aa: CASSQKQGHEQYF

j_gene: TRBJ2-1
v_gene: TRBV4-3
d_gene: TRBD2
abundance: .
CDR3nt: TGCGCCAGCAGCCAAGATCGGCTAGCGGGAGGGGGGCAGTTCTTC
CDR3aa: CASSQDRLAGGGQFF

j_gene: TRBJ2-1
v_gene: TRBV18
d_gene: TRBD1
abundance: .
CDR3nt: TGTGCCAGCTCACCGGGACAGGGGATTTGGGGTGAGCAGTTCTTC
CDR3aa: CASSPGQGIWGEQFF

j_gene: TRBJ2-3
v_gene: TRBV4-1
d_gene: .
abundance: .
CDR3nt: TGCGCCAGCAGCCTCTATCCTCTTAGCACAGATACGCAGTATTTT
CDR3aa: CASSLYPLSTDTQYF

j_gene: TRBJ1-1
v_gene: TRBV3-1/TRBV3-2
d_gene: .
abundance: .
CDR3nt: TGTGCCAGCAGCCCGTTGGCCAGGGGTATGAACACTGAAGCTTTCTTT
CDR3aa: CASSPLARGMNTEAFF

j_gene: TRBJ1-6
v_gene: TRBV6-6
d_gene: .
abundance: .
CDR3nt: TGTGCCAGCAGTTACCCAAACTTCAACGCCAATTCACCCCTCCACTTT
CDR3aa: CASSYPNFNANSPLHF

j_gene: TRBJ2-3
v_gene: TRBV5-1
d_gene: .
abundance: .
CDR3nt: TGCGCCAGCAGCCCCTCAGGGTTAGATACGCAGTATTTT
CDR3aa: CASSPSGLDTQYF

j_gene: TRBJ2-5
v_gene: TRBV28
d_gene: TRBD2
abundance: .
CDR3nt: TGTGCCAGCAGTCCCACTCCCCGGGGACTAGCGGGAGGGGGAGAGACCCAGTACTTC
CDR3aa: CASSPTPRGLAGGGETQYF

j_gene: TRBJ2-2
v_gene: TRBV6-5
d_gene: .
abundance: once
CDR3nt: TGTGCCAGCAGTACCCGACTAATTCGCGGGGAGCTGTTTTTT
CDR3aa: CASSTRLIRGELFF

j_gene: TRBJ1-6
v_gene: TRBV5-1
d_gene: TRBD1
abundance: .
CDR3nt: TGCGCCAGCAACCCAGGGGGTAATTCACCCCTCCACTTT
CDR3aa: CASNPGGNSPLHF

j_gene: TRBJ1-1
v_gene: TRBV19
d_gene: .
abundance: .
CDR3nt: TGTGCCAGTAGTATAGAAGCGAACACTGAAGCTTTCTTT
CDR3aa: CASSIEANTEAFF

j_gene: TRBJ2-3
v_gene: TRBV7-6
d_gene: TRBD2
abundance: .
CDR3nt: TGTGCCAGCAGCTTATTTAGCGGGAACACAGATACGCAGTATTTT
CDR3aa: CASSLFSGNTDTQYF

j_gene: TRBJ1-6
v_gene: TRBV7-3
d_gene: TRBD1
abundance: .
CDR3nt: TGTGCCAGCAGTCTACAGGGGAGCTCCTATAATTCACCCCTCCACTTT
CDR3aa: CASSLQGSSYNSPLHF

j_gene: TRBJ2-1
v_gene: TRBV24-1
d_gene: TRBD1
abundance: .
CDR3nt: TGTGCCACCAGTGACTTCCGGCCGGGACAGTACAATGAGCAGTTCTTC
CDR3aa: CATSDFRPGQYNEQFF

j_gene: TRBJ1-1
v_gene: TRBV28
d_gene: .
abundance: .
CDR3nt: TGTGCCAGCAGTTTATACGGACAGCCGAACACTGAAGCTTTCTTT
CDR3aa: CASSLYGQPNTEAFF

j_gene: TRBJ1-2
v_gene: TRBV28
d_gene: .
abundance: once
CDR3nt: TGTGCCAGCAGTTCTAATAACGGTGATTTCTACACCTTC
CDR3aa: CASSSNNGDFYTF

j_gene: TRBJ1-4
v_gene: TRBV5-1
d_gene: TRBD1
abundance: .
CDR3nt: TGCGCCAGCAGCTTGGCCGGGACAGGGGACGAAAAACTGTTTTTT
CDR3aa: CASSLAGTGDEKLFF

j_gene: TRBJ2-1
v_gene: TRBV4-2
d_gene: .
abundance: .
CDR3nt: TGTGCCAGCAGCCAAGAGCGCCTCTCCTACAATGAGCAGTTCTTC
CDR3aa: CASSQERLSYNEQFF

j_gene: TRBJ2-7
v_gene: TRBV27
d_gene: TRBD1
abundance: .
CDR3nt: TGTGCCAGCAGTTTAATGAGGGACAGGGGCGAGCAGTACTTC
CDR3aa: CASSLMRDRGEQYF

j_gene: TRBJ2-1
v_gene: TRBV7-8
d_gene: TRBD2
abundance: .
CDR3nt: TGTGCCAGCAGCGCCAGCGCTAGCGGGCGGATTGTTAATGAGCAGTTCTTC
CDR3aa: CASSASASGRIVNEQFF

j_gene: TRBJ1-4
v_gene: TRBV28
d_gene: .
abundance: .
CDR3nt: TGTGCCAGCAGTGCCCTTCAGGGATGGAATGAAAAACTGTTTTTT
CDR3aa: CASSALQGWNEKLFF

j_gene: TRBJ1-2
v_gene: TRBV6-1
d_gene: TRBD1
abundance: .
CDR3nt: TGTGCCAGCAGTGAGAGACAGGGATTGCGGGGCTACACCTTC
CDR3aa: CASSERQGLRGYTF

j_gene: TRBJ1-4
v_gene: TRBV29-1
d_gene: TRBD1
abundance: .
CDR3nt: TGCAGCTCTAAGACAGGGACTGCAACTAATGAAAAACTGTTTTTT
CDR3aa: CSSKTGTATNEKLFF

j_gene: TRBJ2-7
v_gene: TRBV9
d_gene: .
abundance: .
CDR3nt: TGTGCCAGCAGCCCAACCCCACAGGGAACCTACGAGCAGTACTTC
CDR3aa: CASSPTPQGTYEQYF

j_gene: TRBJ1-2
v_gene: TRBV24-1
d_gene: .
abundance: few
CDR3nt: TGTGCCACCAGTGACCCTCCCTATGGCTACACCTTC
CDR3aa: CATSDPPYGYTF

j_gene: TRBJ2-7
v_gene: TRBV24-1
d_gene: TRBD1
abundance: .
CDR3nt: TGTGCCACCAGCGAACAAAGCGGGACAGGGTTCCACGAGCAGTACTTC
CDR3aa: CATSEQSGTGFHEQYF

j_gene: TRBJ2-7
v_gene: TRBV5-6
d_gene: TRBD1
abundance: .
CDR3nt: TGTGCCAGCAGCTGGGGACAGGGGATGCCCTACGAGCAGTACTTC
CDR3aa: CASSWGQGMPYEQYF

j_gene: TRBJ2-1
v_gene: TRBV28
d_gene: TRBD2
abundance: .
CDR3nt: TGTGCCAGCCGTCTTTCGGGACTAGCGGGAGTCAATGAGCAGTTCTTC
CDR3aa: CASRLSGLAGVNEQFF

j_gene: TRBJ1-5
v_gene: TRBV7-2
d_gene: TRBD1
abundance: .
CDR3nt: TGTGCCAGCAGCTCGACAGGGTTTAATCAGCCCCAGCATTTT
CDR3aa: CASSSTGFNQPQHF

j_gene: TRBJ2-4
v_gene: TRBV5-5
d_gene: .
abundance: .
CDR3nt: TGTGCCAGCAGCTGGGGGAGGCAGGGCATTCAGTACTTC
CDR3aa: CASSWGRQGIQYF

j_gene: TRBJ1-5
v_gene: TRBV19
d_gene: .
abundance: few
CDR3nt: TGTGCCAGTAGCAGGGCCTATAGCAATCAGCCCCAGCATTTT
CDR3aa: CASSRAYSNQPQHF

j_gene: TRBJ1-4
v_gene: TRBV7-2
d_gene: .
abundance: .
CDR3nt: TGTGCCAGCGCCTACCCCGACAGTAATGAAAAACTGTTTTTT
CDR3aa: CASAYPDSNEKLFF

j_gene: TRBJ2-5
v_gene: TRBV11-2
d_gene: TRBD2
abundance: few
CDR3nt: TGTGCCAGCAGCTCACCTAGCGGGAGAGGTAGAGAGACCCAGTACTTC
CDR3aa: CASSSPSGRGRETQYF

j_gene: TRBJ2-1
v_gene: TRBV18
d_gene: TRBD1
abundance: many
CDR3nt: TGTGCCAGCTCACCACAGGGGGCGGACAATGAGCAGTTCTTC
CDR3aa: CASSPQGADNEQFF

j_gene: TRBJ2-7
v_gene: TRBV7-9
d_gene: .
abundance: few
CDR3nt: TGTGCCAGCAGCTTATCCGGTCCCTACGAGCAGTACTTC
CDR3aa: CASSLSGPYEQYF